Listed here are 11 T cell receptor beta chains from one sample, sequenced in a study of T cell repertoires in cytomegalovirus infection (dated by TCRdb to between 2018 and 2020). The label giving this sample's treatment or condition can be read as: in vitro stimulation with specific CMV peptide epitopes to enrich CMV-specific T cells. These receptors have no known antigen. Sequencer: Illumina HiSeq 1500. Clones were called with MiXCR by TCRdb after fastp trimmed the public reads at Q25, and only in-frame beta chains were retained. Every entry covers one CDR3 protein and lists the most common genes and DNA from its rows. The sample includes 650,000 to 900,000 distinct CDR3 sequences, with 32% observed a single time. In total, the top ten clones hold roughly an eighth of the sample. The input for sequencing was cultured CD8+ T cells from PBMCs, taken from culture after CMV antigen stimulation. The receptor source for this set is a human donor in good health (CMV status not recorded). Some clones in this sample may be carry-over from other donors' samples.

The J gene is TRBJ1-5, the V gene TRBV12-3 or TRBV12-4; the D gene is possibly TRBD1 (6 bases). The CDR3 runs 13 residues. With 5 bases removed from V and 11 bases from J, the gap between germline ends came to 16 bases. The CDR3: CASSVGYTGTQHF. The CDR3 DNA reads as TGTGCCAGCAGTGTGGGGTACACAGGGACCCAGCATTTT.

This clonotype was counted many times. The rearrangement uses TRBV7-2 and TRBJ1-5, with D possibly matching TRBD1 (5 bases). The CDR3 length is 15 residues. Germline lookup yields CDR1 SGHTA and CDR2 FQGNSA. V lost 4 bases and J 0 bases, leaving 10 bases between the germline ends. CDR3: CASSWDGYSNQPQHF. CDR3 in DNA: TGTGCCAGCAGCTGGGACGGGTATAGCAATCAGCCCCAGCATTTT.

The chain couples TRBV6-5 to TRBJ2-7, with D possibly matching TRBD1 (5 bases). Germline V CDR1 and CDR2: MNHEY, SVGAGI. CDR3 length: 14 residues. V dropped 4 bases and J dropped 6 bases, with 16 bases sitting between them. In DNA form, the CDR3 reads TGTGCCAGCAGTTCCCTCCTGGGGCAACTCGAGCAGTACTTC. Translated: CASSSLLGQLEQYF.

J is TRBJ1-1 and V is TRBV6-1; D is ambiguous. Germline V lookup: CDR1 MNHNS, CDR2 SASEGT. The CDR3 runs 13 residues. V was clipped by 4 bases and J by 0 bases, with 6 bases between them. The CDR3 DNA reads TGTGCCAGCAGTGGACGGTTGAACACTGAAGCTTTCTTT. This codes for CASSGRLNTEAFF.

This chain uses TRBV24-1 with TRBJ2-3; unclear D gene. Germline V gene lookup returns CDR1 KGHDR and CDR2 SFDVKD. This CDR3 is 15 amino acids long. V lost 7 bases, J lost 5 bases, and 18 bases lay in between. In nucleotides, the CDR3 is TGTGCCACCAGCCCCCGAGGAACTGGGATAGATACGCAGTATTTT. It encodes CATSPRGTGIDTQYF.

This clonotype was found a few times. V is TRBV19 and J is TRBJ1-1; 8 nucleotides agree with TRBD1. The CDR3 totals 13 residues. CDR1 is LNHDA and CDR2 is SQIVND in the germline V gene (reference sequence). With 10 bases clipped from V and 1 base from J, the junction kept 5 bases outside the gene matches. The CDR3 DNA reads as TGTGCCACCCGGACAGGGCCGAACACTGAAGCTTTCTTT. Protein: CATRTGPNTEAFF. Full variable domain (outside the CDR3, taken from reference TRBV19 and TRBJ1-1): DGGITQSPKYLFRKEGQNVTLSCEQNLNHDAMYWYRQDPGQGLRLIYYSQIVNDFQKGDIAEGYSVSREKKESFPLTVTSAQKNPTAFYLCATRTGPNTEAFFGQGTRLTVV.

In its sample, this clonotype was seen many times. V gene TRBV7-2 combines with J gene TRBJ2-1; TRBD2 matches at 7 bases. V dropped 6 bases and J dropped 4; count of bases not matched to a gene: 9. Germline CDR1 reads SGHTA; CDR2 reads FQGNSA. The CDR3 has 15 amino acids. CDR3 DNA sequence: TGTGCCAGCAGACGTGGGGACTACGATTACAATGAGCAGTTCTTC. It yields the protein CASRRGDYDYNEQFF.

The V call is TRBV7-9, the J call TRBJ1-6; D remains ambiguous. Trimming removed 0 bases at V and 2 bases at J, with 8 bases between. Germline loops: CDR1 SEHNR, CDR2 FQNEAQ (reference sequence). The CDR3 totals 16 residues. CDR3 nucleotide sequence: TGTGCCAGCAGCTTAGCGCTAGAGCCCTATAATTCACCCCTCCACTTT. Its protein product is CASSLALEPYNSPLHF.

This clonotype was seen more than once but under ten times. CDR3 DNA: TGTGCCAGCAGTGAATTTTCGCAGGGGAAGGGGAACACTGAAGCTTTCTTT. Translated, it gives CASSEFSQGKGNTEAFF. The chain recombines TRBV6-1 with TRBJ1-1, with a possible D match to TRBD1 (6 bases). This CDR3 region has 17 residues. Per germline, CDR1 MNHNS and CDR2 SASEGT. Trimming cost V 2 bases and J 1 base, with 17 bases left between them.

The chain recombines TRBV27 with TRBJ2-2; D not certain. The ends were cut back, 5 bases at V and 3 bases at J, with 16 bases in the middle. CDR1 is MNHEY, CDR2 SMNVEV, per germline (reference sequence). CDR3 length: 16 residues. CDR3 residues: CASSKIPVGYTGELFF. CDR3 DNA sequence: TGTGCCAGCAGTAAAATCCCGGTAGGATACACCGGGGAGCTGTTTTTT.

This clonotype was counted once. The chain uses TRBV2 and TRBJ2-1, with TRBD2 identical over 7 bases. This CDR3 has 15 residues. Trimming at V came to 4 bases and at J to 4 bases, leaving 7 bases not matched to a gene. CDR1 is SNHLY and CDR2 is FYNNEI in the germline V gene. Written as DNA, the CDR3 is TGTGCCAGCAGTGTAGGTCTAGCGGCTTACAATGAGCAGTTCTTC. Its protein product is CASSVGLAAYNEQFF.